Sequencing of this T cell receptor beta chain was carried out in a study of OX40 agonist ivuxolimab in advanced cancers. Study details: A diagnosis of hepatocellular carcinoma, melanoma, renal cell or head and neck cancer was present in dose-escalation patients. Past anti-PD-1, anti-PD-L1 or anti-CTLA-4 therapy was accepted, and 40% to 50% had received some.

Assay: immunoSEQ multiplex PCR; the TCRdb copy retains only in-frame clones and omits some. The repertoire consists of under 70,000 clones, with roughly 84% occurring once and the leading ten covering around 2%. As to this clone: Its antigen is still unknown.

Blood draws occurred at baseline, cycle 4 day 1, and cycle 7 day 1. Trimming removed 3 bases from V and 2 bases from J, with 5 bases in between. The CDR3 runs 13 residues. The germline V gene has CDR1 LGHNA and CDR2 YNFKEQ. The study's findings and limits: Blood T cells, both CD4+ and CD8+, expanded clonally by week 6 at 0.1 to 3.0 mg/kg.

This receptor was identified in an adult with an advanced solid tumor such as melanoma, head and neck, liver or kidney cancer. The sequences come from CD4+ or CD8+ T cells sorted from blood, collected in a trial of the OX40 agonist ivuxolimab. J is TRBJ2-1 and V is TRBV4-2; D call uncertain. The CDR3 loop is CASSQGPYNEQFF. The CDR3 DNA sequence: TGTGCCAGCAGCCAGGGCCCCTACAATGAGCAGTTCTTC.